The clone carrying this TCR beta chain was detected many times. Semi-nested PCR with Nested Universal Primer A followed constant-region reverse priming of full-length variable regions. MiXCR, applied by TCRdb to the 5' RACE reads, yields one record per CDR3 protein. Here the sample spans 40,000 to 55,000 distinct CDR3 sequences, roughly 20% being singletons. Treg sorting used a CD4+CD25+CD127-/low gate. J was trimmed by 2 bases and V by 4 bases; bases with no gene match: 5. The CDR3 runs to 15 residues. CDR1 DFQATT and CDR2 SNEGSKA come from the germline V gene (reference sequence). The sequenced sample consisted of Tregs sorted from a lymph node. The V and J genes are TRBV20-1 and TRBJ2-1, with TRBD2 matching over 10 bases. This sequence was found in a female donor with breast cancer. CDR3 sequence reads: CSAIRGTSAYNEQFF. The CDR3 DNA is TGCAGTGCTATAAGGGGGACTAGCGCCTACAATGAGCAGTTCTTC.